Presented here are 7 T cell receptor beta chains from one specimen sequenced in a study of T-cell memory formation after mild COVID-19. TCRdb re-called the 5' RACE reads through MiXCR, storing one row per CDR3 protein. The sample yields some 250,000 distinct CDR3 sequences, about a sixth seen once. Material for sequencing was PBMCs or a T cell subset sorted from them (not recorded which). The receptors were gathered from a man aged 18-30 years who had mild COVID-19 (a few samples of this study predate the infection). Cell type and time point are not known.

CDR3 sequence reads: CASSRYRDYGNTIYF. Written as DNA, the CDR3 is TGCGCCAGCAGCCGCTACCGGGACTATGGAAACACCATATATTTT. V gene TRBV4-1 combines with J gene TRBJ1-3; D is possibly TRBD1 (5 bases). The CDR3 length is 15 residues. Germline lookup yields CDR1 MGHRA and CDR2 YSYEKL. Trimming pared 4 bases from V and 3 bases from J, leaving 13 bases between.

This clonotype has more than one count but fewer than ten. This chain connects TRBV7-2 to TRBJ2-5; 7 bases agree with TRBD2. The germline CDR1 and CDR2 sequences are SGHTA and FQGNSA. There are 12 residues in the CDR3. V dropped 4 bases and J dropped 9; count of bases not matched to a gene: 5. The CDR3 coding sequence is TGTGCCAGCAGCTGGGGACTAAGTTCCCAGTACTTC. Its protein product is CASSWGLSSQYF.

Only a few counts were recorded for this clonotype. The chain employs TRBV4-2 and TRBJ1-4, with 9 bases matching TRBD1. Germline V gene data show CDR1 as LGHNA and CDR2 as YNFKEQ. Trimming cost V 0 bases and J 5 bases; bases outside gene matches: 7. The CDR3 totals 17 residues. The CDR3 DNA is TGTGCCAGCAGCCAAGACTTGCGACAGGGGGGAAATGAAAAACTGTTTTTT. This sequence encodes CASSQDLRQGGNEKLFF.

This sequence joins TRBV7-2 and TRBJ2-3; possibly TRBD2 for D (5 bases). V was cut by 1 base and J by 1 base, with 12 bases left in between. Germline-derived CDR1 and CDR2 are SGHTA and FQGNSA. The CDR3 is made up of 16 amino acids. The CDR3 reads CASSLGVRVRTDTQYF. The CDR3 DNA follows: TGTGCCAGCAGCTTAGGGGTGAGGGTCCGCACAGATACGCAGTATTTT. Full variable domain (rest looked up from reference TRBV7-2 and TRBJ2-3): GAGVSQSPSNKVTEKGKDVELRCDPISGHTALYWYRQSLGQGLEFLIYFQGNSAPDKSGLPSDRFSAERTGGSVSTLTIQRTQQEDSAVYLCASSLGVRVRTDTQYFGPGTRLTVL.

In this sample, this clonotype turned up a few times. The CDR3 DNA is TGTGCCAGCAGTTACGAGCTAGCGGGGGGGCCATCAGATACGCAGTATTTT. This translates into CASSYELAGGPSDTQYF. This chain connects TRBV6-2 or TRBV6-3 to TRBJ2-3; TRBD2 matches 12 bases. Germline loops: CDR1 MNHEY, CDR2 SVGEGT. Trimming at V came to 2 bases and at J to 4 bases, leaving 7 bases not matched to a gene. CDR3 length: 17 residues.

V is TRBV6-5 and J is TRBJ1-3; tentatively, D is TRBD1 (5 bases). The CDR3 sequence is 15 residues long. The V end was cut by 5 bases, the J end by 5 bases, with 16 bases between. Germline V gives CDR1 MNHEY, CDR2 SVGAGI. CDR3 sequence: CASSVLPGTRNTIYF. CDR3 bases: TGTGCCAGCAGTGTCCTACCCGGGACTAGAAACACCATATATTTT.

This clonotype was detected only a few times. The rearrangement uses TRBV9 and TRBJ2-1; the match to TRBD2 covers 12 bases. This CDR3 spans 15 amino acids. J lost 7 bases, V lost 7 bases, and 9 bases had no gene match. Germline V gives CDR1 SGDLS, CDR2 YYNGEE. The CDR3, as DNA: TGTGCCAGCGAGCCGCCTAGCGGGGGGGCGAATGAGCAGTTCTTC. Encoded protein: CASEPPSGGANEQFF.